This TCR beta chain was recorded in a study of blood T cells in healthy people across ages. The CDR3 contains 15 residues. Trimming took 3 bases from V and 2 from J, leaving 11 bases between them. CDR1 is SGHTA, CDR2 FQGTGA, per germline. Concerning this clonotype: Its antigen remains unidentified.

The people who gave samples were healthy Caucasians from Russia, aged about 6 to 100. The second PCR ran roughly 6 to 11 cycles with a sample-barcoded 5' primer and J-beta primers. MiXCR, applied by TCRdb to the 5' RACE reads, yields one record per CDR3 protein. The repertoire holds 450,000 to 700,000 distinct CDR3 sequences, approximately 27% seen once, with roughly 20% in the top ten. Study-wide findings and caveats: Donor CMV infection status was unknown, possibly confounding age-related changes in expanded clonotypes. The diversity estimates, figures obtained from one million T cells, were considered underestimates.

The clonotype comes from a woman in her sixties or seventies in good health. The chain links TRBV7-3 to TRBJ2-1; either TRBD1 or TRBD2 may fit D (5 bases each). Sequenced: blood. CDR3 DNA sequence: TGTGCCAGCAGCTTCCAGGGAGCCCCCTACAATGAGCAGTTCTTC. Its protein product is CASSFQGAPYNEQFF.